These 10 T cell receptor beta chains share one sample of origin, sequenced in a study of PD-1 blockade in classical Hodgkin lymphoma. The method was immunoSEQ multiplex PCR; TCRdb's version includes in-frame clones alone and lacks a portion of them. This sample yields 25,000 to 35,000 clones, of which about 76% are seen a single time; 2.5% to 3.5% belongs to the top ten. Every patient was affected by relapse after autologous stem cell transplantation, while exposure to brentuximab vedotin was not uniform. The source was peripheral blood mononuclear cells (PBMCs), collected before the second cycle of nivolumab. These receptor sequences come from a human donor with classical Hodgkin lymphoma.

The V gene is TRBV7-8, the J gene TRBJ1-6, with D perhaps TRBD1 (5 bases). The CDR3 spans 15 residues. The ends were cut back, 5 bases at V and 9 bases at J, with 17 bases in the middle. The germline V gene encodes CDR1 SGHVS and CDR2 FQNEAQ. The CDR3 DNA reads TGTGCCAGCAGCACGCAGGGTTCCCCCTCTTCACCCCTCCACTTT. It encodes CASSTQGSPSSPLHF.

The chain links TRBV19 to TRBJ1-1; TRBD1 matches 8 bases. This CDR3 has 16 amino acids. V lost 8 bases and J lost 4; bases outside the gene matches: 15. The germline CDR1 and CDR2 sequences are LNHDA and SQIVND (reference sequence). For the CDR3, the DNA is TGTGCCAGTGAGGACAGGGTGTGGGGGGGCACCACTGAAGCTTTCTTT. Translating it yields CASEDRVWGGTTEAFF.

The rearrangement joins TRBV5-6 to TRBJ1-1; TRBD1 matches at 8 bases. Germline assignment: CDR1 SGHDT and CDR2 YYEEEE. CDR3 length equals 14 residues. With 0 bases clipped from V and 5 bases from J, the junction kept 3 bases outside the gene matches. CDR3 protein: CASSLAGGTTEAFF. DNA for the CDR3: TGTGCCAGCAGCTTGGCAGGGGGCACTACTGAAGCTTTCTTT.

The J gene is TRBJ1-1, the V gene TRBV5-1, with 10 bases matching TRBD1. The CDR3 extends over 13 amino acids. Germline loops: CDR1 SGHRS, CDR2 YFSETQ. V was pared by 4 bases and J by 7 bases, with 4 bases of the junction left unmatched. The CDR3 protein is CASSQRTGGEAFF. The CDR3, as DNA: TGCGCCAGCAGCCAACGGACAGGGGGTGAAGCTTTCTTT.

V is TRBV11-2 and J is TRBJ2-5; 10 bases map to TRBD1. The length of the CDR3 is 16 residues. The junction had 10 bases not matched to a gene; V was cut back by 5 bases and J by 4 bases. The germline V gene encodes CDR1 SGHAT and CDR2 FQNNGV. The CDR3 sequence is CASSPTGGAGGETQYF. CDR3 DNA sequence: TGTGCCAGCAGCCCGACAGGGGGCGCGGGAGGAGAGACCCAGTACTTC.

V is TRBV28 and J is TRBJ2-1, with D perhaps TRBD2 (6 bases). Germline V lookup: CDR1 MDHEN, CDR2 SYDVKM. Trimming pared 8 bases from V and 2 bases from J, leaving 10 bases between. The CDR3 loop spans 13 amino acids. The CDR3 coding sequence is TGTGCCAGCGCTAGCGCAACCTACAATGAGCAGTTCTTC. Amino acids: CASASATYNEQFF.

This chain connects TRBV7-2 to TRBJ2-7; maybe TRBD2 (6 bases). V lost 5 bases and J lost 1, with 15 bases in between. This CDR3 has 15 residues. Per germline, CDR1 SGHTA and CDR2 FQGNSA. The CDR3 loop is CASSPLPGTSYEQYF. The CDR3 region has the DNA TGTGCCAGCAGCCCCCTCCCCGGGACTTCCTACGAGCAGTACTTC.

This clone has just a few counts. The chain is built from TRBV28 and TRBJ1-2; tentatively, D is TRBD1 (5 bases). The CDR3 runs 14 residues. The germline CDR1 and CDR2 sequences are MDHEN and SYDVKM. V was pared by 5 bases and J by 6 bases, with 16 bases between. The CDR3 DNA is TGTGCCAGCAGTCGAGGGGATTCCCAGAATGGCTACACCTTC. Translated: CASSRGDSQNGYTF.

The count of this clone is one. The rearrangement joins TRBV19 to TRBJ1-1; D might be TRBD1 (6 bases). V was trimmed by 5 bases and J by 1 base, leaving 11 bases between them. The CDR3 extends over 14 amino acids. From germline, CDR1 is LNHDA and CDR2 SQIVND (reference sequence). The CDR3 sequence is CASSLGGPNTEAFF. CDR3 bases: TGTGCCAGTAGTCTTGGGGGCCCGAACACTGAAGCTTTCTTT.

This chain joins TRBV10-3 and TRBJ2-2; D unresolved. Germline V CDR1 and CDR2: ENHRY, SYGVKD. The CDR3 loop spans 13 amino acids. V lost 5 bases, J lost 6 bases, and 10 bases lay in between. The CDR3 is CAISQGFPGELFF. The CDR3, as DNA: TGTGCCATCAGTCAAGGGTTCCCCGGGGAGCTGTTTTTT.